This T cell receptor (beta chain) was sequenced for a study of blood T cell repertoires in COVID-19. The CDR3 is made up of 14 amino acids. Germline V gene sequence: CDR1 GTSNPN, CDR2 SVGIG (reference sequence). V was shortened by 0 bases and J by 7 bases, with 13 bases between the two germline ends. The table came from immunoSEQ multiplex PCR; TCRdb's copy has only in-frame clones and leaves some out. The sample includes about 21,000 clones, 84% of them seen just once. The sequenced material came from peripheral blood. The clonotype was recovered from a man in his forties with acute or convalescent COVID-19. The rearrangement links TRBV30 to TRBJ1-3; tentative D call: TRBD1 (5 bases). This CDR3 reads CAWSVLAGVNTIYF. CDR3 nucleotide sequence: TGTGCCTGGAGTGTACTAGCGGGGGTGAACACCATATATTTT.